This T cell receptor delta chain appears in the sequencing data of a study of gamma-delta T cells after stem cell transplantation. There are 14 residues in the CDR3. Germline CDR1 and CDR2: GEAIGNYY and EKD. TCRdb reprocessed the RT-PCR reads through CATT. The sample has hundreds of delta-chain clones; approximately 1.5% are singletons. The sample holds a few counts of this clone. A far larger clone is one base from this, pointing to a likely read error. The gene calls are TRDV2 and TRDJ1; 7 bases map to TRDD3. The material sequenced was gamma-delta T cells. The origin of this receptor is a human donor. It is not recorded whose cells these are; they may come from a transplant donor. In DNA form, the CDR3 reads TGTGCCCGTGACGGACTGGGGTTCACCGATAAACTCATCTTT. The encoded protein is CARDGLGFTDKLIF.